A selection of T cell receptor beta chains follows, all from one sample in a study of cytomegalovirus exposure and HLA in healthy donors. TCRdb keeps only in-frame clones here, not all; method: immunoSEQ multiplex PCR. This sample has some 130,000 clones, with about 80% found just once. The sample comprised PBMCs. The origin of the receptors is a man aged 25 to 40 in good health and CMV-seropositive. Each CDR3 is given with its conserved first and last residue. A D gene is named only where the DNA matches it firmly. Not every row has a clone size; where given, it reads once, few, many or a size class.

D	size	length	J	V	CDR3	DNA
.	.	15	TRBJ1-2	TRBV9	CASSPRSGGLYGYTF	TGTGCCAGCAGCCCGCGTAGTGGGGGCCTCTATGGCTACACCTTC
.	.	15	TRBJ2-6	TRBV6-1	CASSGEAKKFNVLTF	TGTGCCAGCTCCGGAGAGGCTAAAAAGTTCAACGTCCTGACTTTC
.	once	16	TRBJ1-5	TRBV10-3	CAISERGGKGGQPQHF	TGTGCCATCAGTGAAAGGGGGGGGAAGGGAGGTCAGCCCCAGCATTTT
TRBD2	.	16	TRBJ2-2	TRBV5-6	CASSLVAGGSPGELFF	TGTGCCAGCAGCTTGGTTGCGGGAGGGTCCCCCGGGGAGCTGTTTTTT
TRBD2	.	13	TRBJ2-7	TRBV5-1	CASSFGGTYEQYF	TGCGCCAGCAGCTTCGGGGGGACCTACGAGCAGTACTTC
TRBD1	.	14	TRBJ2-5	TRBV6-6	CASSPRGRVETQYF	TGTGCCAGCAGCCCCAGGGGGCGCGTGGAGACCCAGTACTTC
.	.	12	TRBJ2-7	TRBV7-3	CASSLTGGEQYF	TGTGCCAGCAGCTTAACAGGGGGCGAGCAGTACTTC
.	.	13	TRBJ2-5	TRBV19	CASSDQGQETQYF	TGTGCCAGTAGCGACCAGGGTCAAGAGACCCAGTACTTC
.	once	15	TRBJ2-1	TRBV4-1	CASSQVGGAYNEQFF	TGCGCCAGCAGCCAAGTAGGGGGAGCCTACAATGAGCAGTTCTTC
.	.	15	TRBJ1-2	TRBV7-6	CASSLEGGGNYGYTF	TGTGCCAGCAGCTTAGAGGGAGGAGGGAACTATGGCTACACCTTC
TRBD1	.	13	TRBJ1-1	TRBV27	CASRTGRTTEAFF	TGTGCCAGCCGGACAGGGCGCACCACTGAAGCTTTCTTT
TRBD2	once	16	TRBJ2-2	TRBV7-7	CASRDRSGGDTGELFF	TGTGCCAGCAGAGACCGTAGCGGGGGGGACACCGGGGAGCTGTTTTTT
TRBD1	.	14	TRBJ1-6	TRBV6-1	CASRPTGANSPLHF	TGTGCCAGCAGACCGACAGGGGCAAATTCACCCCTCCACTTT
.	.	14	TRBJ1-1	TRBV2	CASTSGGGPGEAFF	TGTGCCAGCACCTCCGGGGGGGGGCCGGGTGAAGCTTTCTTT
.	once	14	TRBJ2-2	TRBV25-1	CASSELGGTGELFF	TGTGCCAGCAGTGAATTAGGGGGAACCGGGGAGCTGTTTTTT
TRBD2	.	16	TRBJ2-3	TRBV27	CASRSLAGRGTDTQYF	TGTGCCAGCAGATCTCTAGCGGGAAGGGGCACAGATACGCAGTATTTT
.	few	16	TRBJ1-2	TRBV6-1	CASSAGASAQVRGYTF	TGTGCCAGCAGTGCAGGGGCCTCCGCTCAGGTTCGTGGCTACACCTTC
.	.	14	TRBJ1-1	TRBV5-1	CASSSRGDGTEAFF	TGCGCCAGCAGCTCACGGGGGGATGGCACTGAAGCTTTCTTT
.	few	14	TRBJ1-1	TRBV7-9	CASSLRGGDTEAFF	TGTGCCAGCAGCTTGAGGGGGGGGGACACTGAAGCTTTCTTT
TRBD1	many	14	TRBJ1-5	TRBV28	CASSPSTGFQPQHF	TGTGCCAGCAGTCCGTCGACAGGGTTTCAGCCCCAGCATTTT
TRBD1	few	14	TRBJ1-6	TRBV5-1	CASSYGTGDSPLHF	TGCGCCAGCAGCTACGGGACAGGGGACTCACCCCTCCACTTT
TRBD1	.	15	TRBJ1-4	TRBV19	CASIDGQGNNEKLFF	TGTGCCAGTATCGACGGACAGGGCAATAATGAAAAACTGTTTTTT
TRBD1	.	13	TRBJ1-5	TRBV19	CASSRRDRPPQHF	TGTGCCAGTAGTAGAAGGGACAGGCCTCCCCAGCATTTT
.	.	13	TRBJ2-2	TRBV5-1	CASSYQFTGELFF	TGCGCCAGCAGCTATCAGTTCACCGGGGAGCTGTTTTTT
.	.	14	TRBJ2-5	TRBV2	CATRNRDLRETQYF	TGTGCCACCCGTAACCGGGACTTAAGAGAGACCCAGTACTTC
.	.	14	TRBJ2-5	TRBV9	CASSVGRTGETQYF	TGTGCCAGCAGCGTAGGAAGAACAGGGGAGACCCAGTACTTC
TRBD2	.	15	TRBJ2-1	TRBV7-3	CASSQQLAGVHEQFF	TGTGCCAGCAGCCAGCAACTAGCGGGAGTCCATGAGCAGTTCTTC
.	.	15	TRBJ2-1	TRBV18	CASSREQGAYNEQFF	TGTGCCAGCTCACGAGAACAGGGCGCCTACAATGAGCAGTTCTTC
.	many	12	TRBJ1-5	TRBV10-2	CASSEGAQPQHF	TGCGCCAGCAGTGAGGGGGCTCAGCCCCAGCATTTT
.	.	10	TRBJ1-1	TRBV30	CAQAKADAFF	TGTGCCCAGGCGAAAGCGGATGCTTTCTTT
.	.	13	TRBJ2-7	TRBV18	CASSPAQGYEQYF	TGTGCCAGCTCACCAGCCCAGGGTTACGAGCAGTACTTC
TRBD2	.	15	TRBJ2-3	TRBV27	CASSQGTSGRNTQYF	TGTGCCAGCAGCCAAGGGACTAGCGGGAGAAATACGCAGTATTTT
.	.	16	TRBJ2-3	TRBV7-9	CASSSPESDGTDTQYF	TGTGCCAGCAGCTCCCCGGAAAGCGACGGCACAGATACGCAGTATTTT
.	once	16	TRBJ2-3	TRBV7-9	CASSLVRFLRTDTQYF	TGTGCCAGCAGCTTAGTCCGGTTTCTTCGCACAGATACGCAGTATTTT
TRBD1	.	13	TRBJ2-4	TRBV6-1	CASSEDRKNIQYF	TGTGCCAGCAGCGAGGACAGGAAAAACATTCAGTACTTC
.	.	14	TRBJ1-1	TRBV30	CAWSEGHRNTEAFF	TGTGCCTGGAGCGAGGGACATCGGAACACTGAAGCTTTCTTT
.	.	14	TRBJ1-1	TRBV7-8	CASSLDGQGTEAFF	TGTGCCAGCAGCTTAGATGGTCAGGGCACTGAAGCTTTCTTT
TRBD2	.	15	TRBJ2-5	TRBV7-7	CASSLIAGDGETQYF	TGTGCCAGCAGCTTAATAGCGGGGGATGGAGAGACCCAGTACTTC
.	.	13	TRBJ1-1	TRBV10-1	CASSEGRGTEAFF	TGCGCCAGCAGTGAAGGGAGAGGCACTGAAGCTTTCTTT
TRBD2	.	14	TRBJ2-3	TRBV19	CASSWTSETDTQYF	TGTGCCAGTAGTTGGACTAGCGAAACAGATACGCAGTATTTT
.	.	13	TRBJ2-2	TRBV29-1	CSVDKLGAGELFF	TGCAGCGTTGACAAGCTGGGCGCCGGGGAGCTGTTTTTT
.	.	15	TRBJ2-3	TRBV9	CASSVRDSTTDTQYF	TGTGCCAGCAGCGTCCGGGACTCCACCACAGATACGCAGTATTTT